The next 5 T cell receptor beta chains were all read from a single sample in a study of a mutant IDH1 vaccine in newly diagnosed glioma. The antigens these receptors bind are not known. TCRdb's copy holds only in-frame clones and misses some; the assay was immunoSEQ multiplex PCR. There are 65,000 or so clones in the sample; approximately 81% occur only once, and about 4% lies in the top ten. Time point defined: week 23, last vaccination. Doses consisted of 300 ug of mutant IDH1 20-mer peptide each, paired with topical imiquimod. The sample was PBMCs, taken from a glioma patient whose treatment included an IDH1 peptide vaccine. The receptors were sampled from a man aged 30-40 years with glioma.

The rearrangement joins TRBV9 to TRBJ1-5; 8 bases agree with TRBD1. Germline CDR1 and CDR2: SGDLS and YYNGEE. This CDR3 contains 14 residues. J lost 7 bases, V lost 2 bases, and 5 bases had no gene match. DNA of the CDR3: TGTGCCAGCAGCGTTACAGGGGGATGGCAGCCCCAGCATTTT. This codes for CASSVTGGWQPQHF.

This clone was recorded only once. The gene calls are TRBV27 and TRBJ1-2, with a weak D call TRBD1 (6 bases). Germline loops: CDR1 MNHEY, CDR2 SMNVEV (reference sequence). The CDR3 covers 14 residues. Between the trimmed V and J ends, which lost 2 bases and 7 bases, there was a span of 14 bases. CDR3 amino acids: CASSLNQGRGGYTF. CDR3 DNA sequence: TGTGCCAGCAGTTTAAATCAGGGGCGCGGTGGCTACACCTTC.

This clone is deemed medium-sized. The V call is TRBV19, the J call TRBJ1-1, with TRBD1 identical over 9 bases. V trimming: 3 bases; J trimming: 8 bases; junction bases outside the gene matches: 4. The CDR3 spans 13 residues. Germline lookup yields CDR1 LNHDA and CDR2 SQIVND (reference sequence). The CDR3 coding sequence is TGTGCCAGTAGTATCACGGGGACAGGGGAAGCTTTCTTT. Translated: CASSITGTGEAFF.

V gene TRBV13 combines with J gene TRBJ2-7, with D perhaps TRBD1 or TRBD2 (5 bases each). The germline V gene has CDR1 PRHDT and CDR2 FYEKMQ (reference sequence). The CDR3 covers 14 residues. The germline V and J ends were trimmed by 4 bases and 7 bases, with 17 bases remaining between them. The CDR3 loop is CASSYRDVGGEQYF. As DNA, the CDR3 is TGTGCCAGCAGCTACCGGGACGTTGGCGGGGAGCAGTACTTC.

The DNA for the CDR3 is TGTGCCAGCAGTTGGGACAGGGTGTCGAACACTGAAGCTTTCTTT. Its protein is CASSWDRVSNTEAFF. V gene TRBV6-5 combines with J gene TRBJ1-1, with 9 bases that match TRBD1. The germline V gene has CDR1 MNHEY and CDR2 SVGAGI. V lost 4 bases, J lost 1 base, and 4 bases stayed unmatched. The CDR3 has 15 residues.